What follows are 26 T cell receptor beta chains derived from one specimen sequenced in a study of cytotoxic CD8 clonotypes in ibrutinib-treated CLL. Only in-frame clones appear in the TCRdb table, and some are missing; sequencing was by immunoSEQ multiplex PCR. The sample lists about 120,000 clones, roughly 60% seen once, with 37% in the top ten. Source: PBMCs, taken after 24 months of ibrutinib treatment. The receptors were gathered from a human donor with chronic lymphocytic leukemia.

The gene calls are TRBV2 and TRBJ2-1; 16 nucleotides agree with TRBD2. The germline CDR1 and CDR2 sequences are SNHLY and FYNNEI. With 6 bases clipped from V and 6 bases from J, the junction kept 11 bases outside the gene matches. The CDR3 contains 18 residues. CDR3: CASRASPGLAGGLNEQFF. CDR3 in DNA: TGTGCCAGCAGGGCTTCCCCGGGACTAGCGGGGGGGCTCAATGAGCAGTTCTTC.

The V and J genes are TRBV7-7 and TRBJ2-5; 8 bases agree with TRBD1. This CDR3 contains 15 residues. After removal of 5 bases from V and 4 bases from J, the junction contained 9 bases not matched to a gene. CDR1 is SSHAT, CDR2 FNYEAQ, per germline (reference sequence). The CDR3 DNA reads as TGTGCCAGCAGCCCCCTCCAGGGGGCCGGAGAGACCCAGTACTTC. This sequence encodes CASSPLQGAGETQYF.

As DNA, the CDR3 is TGTGCCAGCCGAAAGATAGCGGGAGACACCGGGGAGCTGTTTTTT. It is translated as CASRKIAGDTGELFF. The gene calls are TRBV7-6 and TRBJ2-2, with 9 bases aligning to TRBD2. The germline V gene has CDR1 SGHVS and CDR2 FNYEAQ. The CDR3 runs to 15 residues. Trimming at V came to 8 bases and at J to 3 bases, leaving 7 bases not matched to a gene. Full variable domain (missing parts from reference TRBV7-6 and TRBJ2-2): GAGVSQSPRYKVTKRGQDVALRCDPISGHVSLYWYRQALGQGPEFLTYFNYEAQQDKSGLPNDRFSAERPEGSISTLTIQRTEQRDSAMYRCASRKIAGDTGELFFGEGSRLTVL.

The rearrangement joins TRBV18 to TRBJ2-7; no firm D call. Germline V CDR1 and CDR2: KGHSH, LQKENI. There are 12 residues in the CDR3. The ends were cut back, 0 bases at V and 6 bases at J, with 6 bases in the middle. The CDR3 DNA follows: TGTGCCAGCTCACCACCAGGTTTCGAGCAGTACTTC. Protein sequence: CASSPPGFEQYF.

This chain joins TRBV4-1 and TRBJ1-5; D not certain. The CDR3 is 15 amino acids. V dropped 1 base and J dropped 1 base, with 8 bases sitting between them. In germline, CDR1 is MGHRA, CDR2 YSYEKL. The CDR3 DNA sequence: TGCGCCAGCAGCCAAGCAGGTGGAAGCAATCAGCCCCAGCATTTT. Translating it yields CASSQAGGSNQPQHF.

The genes are TRBV5-1 and TRBJ1-3; D ambiguous. The CDR3 sequence is 12 residues long. Germline V gene sequence: CDR1 SGHRS, CDR2 YFSETQ. Trimming pared 4 bases from V and 4 bases from J, leaving 6 bases between. CDR3 sequence: CASSEVGNTIYF. The CDR3 DNA reads TGCGCCAGCAGCGAGGTCGGAAACACCATATATTTT. The variable domain in full, completed from reference TRBV5-1 and TRBJ1-3, reads KAGVTQTPRYLIKTRGQQVTLSCSPISGHRSVSWYQQTPGQGLQFLFEYFSETQRNKGNFPGRFSGRQFSNSRSEMNVSTLELGDSALYLCASSEVGNTIYFGEGSWLTVV.

The chain links TRBV5-1 to TRBJ1-5; 7 nucleotides match TRBD1. V trimming: 0 bases; J trimming: 7 bases; junction bases outside the gene matches: 4. Germline V gene sequence: CDR1 SGHRS, CDR2 YFSETQ. This CDR3 region has 14 residues. CDR3 coding DNA: TGCGCCAGCAGCTTGGAAGGGGGCGGCCAGCCCCAGCATTTT. Its translation is CASSLEGGGQPQHF.

This clone was counted between two and nine times. V usage is TRBV15 and J usage is TRBJ1-1; 9 positions agree with TRBD1. The V and J ends lost 0 bases and 5 bases, in that order; junction bases with no gene match: 4. The germline V gene encodes CDR1 LNHNV and CDR2 YYDKDF (reference sequence). The CDR3 has 15 amino acids. For the CDR3, the DNA is TGTGCCACCAGCAGAGAAGGACAGGGGAAAACTGAAGCTTTCTTT. It encodes CATSREGQGKTEAFF.

The genes are TRBV5-4 and TRBJ1-1; weak D call: TRBD1 (5 bases). The CDR3 contains 14 residues. V lost 5 bases and J lost 2, with 13 bases in between. CDR1 and CDR2 (germline): SGHNT, YYREEE (reference sequence). As DNA, the CDR3 is TGTGCCAGCAGAGCCGGGACCGCAAACACTGAAGCTTTCTTT. The encoded protein is CASRAGTANTEAFF.

This clone came up many times. The chain carries TRBV5-1 and TRBJ1-1, with no clear D. The V end was cut by 3 bases, the J end by 2 bases, with 11 bases between. The CDR3 is 14 residues long. The V gene's germline CDR1 is SGHRS and CDR2 YFSETQ. The CDR3 DNA is TGCGCCAGCAGCTCTGATGGGAGTAACACTGAAGCTTTCTTT. Its protein is CASSSDGSNTEAFF.

This clone was seen once. The chain links TRBV6-1 to TRBJ1-1; D might be TRBD1 (5 bases). The V end was cut by 7 bases, the J end by 6 bases, with 18 bases between. The CDR3 runs to 14 residues. Germline CDR1 reads MNHNS; CDR2 reads SASEGT. The CDR3 loop is CASTYYFGTSEAFF. CDR3 DNA sequence: TGTGCCAGCACCTATTATTTCGGGACTTCTGAAGCTTTCTTT.

The chain couples TRBV15 to TRBJ2-3; D gene ambiguous. The CDR3 runs 12 residues. CDR1 is LNHNV and CDR2 is YYDKDF in the germline V gene (reference sequence). The V gene lost 3 bases and the J gene lost 2 bases, with 3 bases spanning the gap. CDR3 sequence reads: CATSSHTDTQYF. DNA for the CDR3: TGTGCCACCAGCAGCCACACAGATACGCAGTATTTT.

The sample holds one count of this clone. The rearrangement uses TRBV9 and TRBJ1-4; D is undetermined. Germline CDR1 and CDR2: SGDLS and YYNGEE. V gave up 3 bases and J gave up 8 bases, with 17 bases separating them. The CDR3 is made up of 15 amino acids. CDR3 amino acids: CASSAGRSVREKLFF. The CDR3 DNA reads as TGTGCCAGCAGCGCGGGTCGATCGGTTCGCGAAAAACTGTTTTTT.

The rearrangement joins TRBV7-2 to TRBJ2-1; 7 bases align to TRBD1. V was pared by 3 bases and J by 9 bases, with 11 bases of the junction left unmatched. Germline V CDR1 and CDR2: SGHTA, FQGNSA. There are 15 residues in the CDR3. The CDR3 DNA reads TGTGCCAGCAGCTTTTTAGGACAGGCTAGTGTTGAGCAGTTCTTC. It translates to CASSFLGQASVEQFF.

The chain employs TRBV19 and TRBJ2-3; 9 bases are shared with TRBD2. Germline trimming cut 3 bases from V and 2 bases from J; bases unmatched to any gene: 3. This CDR3 has 15 residues. Germline CDR1 reads LNHDA; CDR2 reads SQIVND (reference sequence). The CDR3 loop is CASSMPSGDTDTQYF. DNA for the CDR3: TGTGCCAGTAGTATGCCTAGCGGGGACACAGATACGCAGTATTTT.

J is TRBJ2-5 and V is TRBV5-6, with 7 nucleotides matching TRBD1. The CDR3 extends over 14 amino acids. In germline, CDR1 is SGHDT, CDR2 YYEEEE. V lost 1 base to trimming and J lost 5 bases; unmatched junction nucleotides: 5. The CDR3 DNA reads as TGTGCCAGCAGCTTGAGGGGGCCCCGCGAGACCCAGTACTTC. Translating it yields CASSLRGPRETQYF.

In nucleotides, the CDR3 is TGTGCCAGCAGCTTGAAAGGGGGATCCGGGTTCGCGTACGAGCAGTACTTC. It is translated as CASSLKGGSGFAYEQYF. The rearrangement joins TRBV5-8 to TRBJ2-7; D is perhaps TRBD1 (6 bases). V was pared by 1 base and J by 4 bases, with 21 bases between. In germline, CDR1 is SGHTS, CDR2 YDEGEE. This CDR3 spans 17 amino acids.

The V and J genes are TRBV6-1 and TRBJ2-6, with 9 bases fitting TRBD1. The V and J ends lost 1 base and 0 bases, in that order; junction bases with no gene match: 10. Germline V CDR1 and CDR2: MNHNS, SASEGT. This CDR3 comprises 20 residues. In nucleotides, the CDR3 is TGTGCCAGCAGTGAAGATGGTACGGGACAGGGATACTCTGGGGCCAACGTCCTGACTTTC. It encodes CASSEDGTGQGYSGANVLTF.

The chain uses TRBV2 and TRBJ1-5; 7 bases are shared with TRBD1. This CDR3 is built from 14 residues. Germline CDR1 and CDR2: SNHLY and FYNNEI. V dropped 5 bases and J dropped 6; count of bases not matched to a gene: 7. As DNA, the CDR3 is TGTGCCAGCAGTTCGACAGGGATGGGTCAGCCCCAGCATTTT. This sequence encodes CASSSTGMGQPQHF.

This clone was recorded many times. The chain couples TRBV6-6 to TRBJ2-7; possible D gene TRBD1, 6 bases. The V gene lost 6 bases and the J gene lost 7 bases, with 22 bases spanning the gap. The germline CDR1 and CDR2 sequences are MNHNY and SVGAGI (reference sequence). This CDR3 region has 15 residues. CDR3 sequence: CASSVDRTFFWEQYF. The CDR3 DNA sequence: TGTGCCAGCAGCGTGGACAGAACATTCTTCTGGGAGCAGTACTTC.

The rearrangement uses TRBV13 and TRBJ1-1, with 7 bases that match TRBD1. Germline V gene data show CDR1 as PRHDT and CDR2 as FYEKMQ (reference sequence). V was clipped by 0 bases and J by 7 bases; unmatched bases: 8. There are 15 residues in the CDR3. CDR3 coding DNA: TGTGCCAGCAGCTTAGGGATGGGGACAGCCGATGAAGCTTTCTTT. Translating gives CASSLGMGTADEAFF.

The genes are TRBV30 and TRBJ2-4, with TRBD1 as a possible D gene (5 bases). Germline loops: CDR1 GTSNPN, CDR2 SVGIG (reference sequence). Between the trimmed V and J ends, which lost 2 bases and 8 bases, there was a span of 13 bases. The CDR3 sequence is 13 residues long. In DNA form, the CDR3 reads TGTGCCTGGAGTATTAGGGGCCGCGACATTCAGTACTTC. Amino acid sequence: CAWSIRGRDIQYF.

This clone has only a few counts. This chain uses TRBV10-2 with TRBJ2-3; maybe TRBD2 (6 bases). There are 12 residues in the CDR3. V lost 7 bases, J lost 6 bases, and 11 bases lay in between. Germline V gene lookup returns CDR1 WSHSY and CDR2 SAAADI. CDR3 sequence: CASTGEDDTQYF. CDR3 coding DNA: TGCGCCAGCACTGGGGAGGACGATACGCAGTATTTT.

The chain links TRBV2 to TRBJ2-5; 11 bases are a match to TRBD2. Germline assignment: CDR1 SNHLY and CDR2 FYNNEI. J lost 1 base, V lost 3 bases, and 10 bases had no gene match. The length of the CDR3 is 18 residues. CDR3 in DNA: TGTGCCAGCAGTGAGTCCGTGGCTAGCGGGGGGTTCCAAGAGACCCAGTACTTC. This translates into CASSESVASGGFQETQYF. The full variable domain, with the rest looked up from reference TRBV2 and TRBJ2-5, is EPEVTQTPSHQVTQMGQEVILRCVPISNHLYFYWYRQILGQKVEFLVSFYNNEISEKSEIFDDQFSVERPDGSNFTLKIRSTKLEDSAMYFCASSESVASGGFQETQYFGPGTRLLVL.

The gene calls are TRBV12-5 and TRBJ1-1, with D hard to call. The CDR3 contains 13 residues. Trimming stripped 6 bases from V and 0 bases from J, with 8 bases between. CDR1 and CDR2 from the germline V gene are LGHNT and FRNRAP. Written as DNA, the CDR3 is TGTGCTAGTGGCCCTACCTTGAACACTGAAGCTTTCTTT. Its translation is CASGPTLNTEAFF. Full variable domain (outside the CDR3, taken from reference TRBV12-5 and TRBJ1-1): DARVTQTPRHKVTEMGQEVTMRCQPILGHNTVFWYRQTMMQGLELLAYFRNRAPLDDSGMPKDRFSAEMPDATLATLKIQPSEPRDSAVYFCASGPTLNTEAFFGQGTRLTVV.

The chain links TRBV10-1 to TRBJ2-2; D might be TRBD1 (5 bases). The CDR3 is 15 amino acids. Germline-derived CDR1 and CDR2 are WNHNN and SYGVQD (reference sequence). The V and J ends lost 10 bases and 1 base respectively, with 16 bases between them. The CDR3 is CATTPGTGNTGELFF. The CDR3 coding sequence is TGCGCCACTACGCCCGGAACAGGGAACACCGGGGAGCTGTTTTTT.